The rows below give T cell receptor beta chains drawn from one sample of a study of control samples from healthy donors and cancer patients. Sequencing was performed with immunoSEQ multiplex PCR; in TCRdb, only in-frame clones are kept and a portion is missing. The table shows some 73,000 clones, with 94% occurring only once. Sequenced sample: blood. Every receptor here comes from a woman between 40 and 55 years old in good health. Both conserved end residues are part of each CDR3. D genes are given only for firm matches. Clone sizes are given selectively: once, few, many, or a class where the clone is expanded.

cdr3_nt cdr3_aa j_call v_call d_call clone_size
TGCGCCAGCAGCTTGCGGGATTCTGGTGGCTACACCTTC CASSLRDSGGYTF TRBJ1-2 TRBV5-1 - -
TGTGCCAGTAGTATACTGATCGTACTCAGGGGGAATACCGGGGAGCTGTTTTTT CASSILIVLRGNTGELFF TRBJ2-2 TRBV19 TRBD1 -
TGCGCCAGCAGCGAACTAGCGGGAGATCGTAATGAGCAGTTCTTC CASSELAGDRNEQFF TRBJ2-1 TRBV5-1 TRBD2 -
TGTGCCACCAGTGATTGGGGACAGGGGAAAGAGACCCAGTACTTC CATSDWGQGKETQYF TRBJ2-5 TRBV24-1 TRBD1 -
TGTGCCAGCAGTTACCGGAGGATCGGGGAGCTGTTTTTT CASSYRRIGELFF TRBJ2-2 TRBV6-5 - -
TGTGCCAGCAGCTCATGGTCAAGTTGGGCTTTCTTT CASSSWSSWAFF TRBJ1-1 TRBV7-9 - -
TGTGCCAGCAGCCTCGAAGCTAGCGGGGGTATCAATGAGCAGTTCTTC CASSLEASGGINEQFF TRBJ2-1 TRBV7-6 TRBD2 -
TGCAGTGCTGTACATCGGACAGGGGTGTACTTC CSAVHRTGVYF TRBJ2-7 TRBV20-1 TRBD1 -
TGTGCCAGCAGCTTACAGAACACTGAAGCTTTCTTT CASSLQNTEAFF TRBJ1-1 TRBV7-2 - -
TGTGCCAGCAGCGAAGAGGGTAGGGGTCCCACTGAAGCTTTCTTT CASSEEGRGPTEAFF TRBJ1-1 TRBV11-1 - once
TGCAGCGTTCAGGAGATCGATGGCTACACCTTC CSVQEIDGYTF TRBJ1-2 TRBV29-1 - -
TGCGCCAGCAGCTCTATGACAAACTCTGGAAACACCATATATTTT CASSSMTNSGNTIYF TRBJ1-3 TRBV5-1 - -
TGTGCCAGCAGCGTGTCCAGGAACACCGGGGAGCTGTTTTTT CASSVSRNTGELFF TRBJ2-2 TRBV9 - -
TGTGCCAGCAGCCGCGTTAGAGGTTCTAATGAAAAACTGTTTTTT CASSRVRGSNEKLFF TRBJ1-4 TRBV3-1/TRBV3-2 - -
TGTGCCAGCAGTTACTCCTTTAGTGAGAACACTGAAGCTTTCTTT CASSYSFSENTEAFF TRBJ1-1 TRBV6-5 - once
TGTGCCAGCAGTTACTCTAACAGTTATGGCTACACCTTC CASSYSNSYGYTF TRBJ1-2 TRBV6-5 - -
TGTGCCAGCAGTTTCCGGGACAGCCGCCTTGACTACGAGCAGTACTTC CASSFRDSRLDYEQYF TRBJ2-7 TRBV6-5 TRBD1 -
TGTGCCAGCAGCTTGGAAGGTTGGAACACTGAAGCTTTCTTT CASSLEGWNTEAFF TRBJ1-1 TRBV5-4 - -
TGTGCCAGCTCACCAAGGACCGACAGCTCTGGAAACACCATATATTTT CASSPRTDSSGNTIYF TRBJ1-3 TRBV18 - -
TGCAGCGTTGTCGGGGGACATATTGTCTCCTACGAGCAGTACTTC CSVVGGHIVSYEQYF TRBJ2-7 TRBV29-1 - -
TGCAGTGCTAGGGCATACGACGAGCAGTACTTC CSARAYDEQYF TRBJ2-7 TRBV20-1 - -
TGTGCCAGCAGCTTCTCGGCGGGACAGGGCTTTGATTTGGGCTACACCTTC CASSFSAGQGFDLGYTF TRBJ1-2 TRBV7-9 TRBD1 -
TGTGCCAGCAAGCCCTTCGGTGGCTTTTCTGAAGCTTTCTTT CASKPFGGFSEAFF TRBJ1-1 TRBV6-5 - -
TGTGCCAGCAGTTACTCGGGGACTAGCGGGCTAGCGGGAGGCTCAAACAACGAGCAGTTCTTC CASSYSGTSGLAGGSNNEQFF TRBJ2-1 TRBV6-2/TRBV6-3 TRBD2 -
TGTGCCAGCAGCCGTGCTAGGGGGCCTGATTGGAATGAGCAGTTCTTC CASSRARGPDWNEQFF TRBJ2-1 TRBV3-1/TRBV3-2 TRBD1 -
TGTGCCAGCGGGGGGCGAGGTAATGGCTACACCTTC CASGGRGNGYTF TRBJ1-2 TRBV6-5 - -
TGTGCCGTCCGCCCCGGGGCTGGCGAAAAACTGTTTTTT CAVRPGAGEKLFF TRBJ1-4 TRBV6-5 - -
TGTGCCAGCTCACCACAAGGAAGGGACGTCCTCTATGGCTACACCTTC CASSPQGRDVLYGYTF TRBJ1-2 TRBV18 - -
TGTGCCAGCAGTTACTCGCTGAACACTGAAGCTTTCTTT CASSYSLNTEAFF TRBJ1-1 TRBV6-2/TRBV6-3 - -
TGTGCCACCCGGCCGGGCGGACCCACAGATACGCAGTATTTT CATRPGGPTDTQYF TRBJ2-3 TRBV15 - -
TGTGCCAGCAGCACAGGGGGACAGGGTGACTACGAGCAGTACTTC CASSTGGQGDYEQYF TRBJ2-7 TRBV7-9 TRBD1 -
TGTGCCAGCAGCTCGGGACAGGGTCGATACGAGCAGTACTTC CASSSGQGRYEQYF TRBJ2-7 TRBV5-6 TRBD1 -
TGTGCCAGCAGCTTACACGGGTCCTATAATTCACCCCTCCACTTT CASSLHGSYNSPLHF TRBJ1-6 TRBV7-2 - few
TGTGCCAGCTCCCCAGTGACAGGGAATTCACCCCTCCACTTT CASSPVTGNSPLHF TRBJ1-6 TRBV9 TRBD1 -
TGCGCCAGCAGCATACAGGGGGAGACTGAAGCTTTCTTT CASSIQGETEAFF TRBJ1-1 TRBV5-1 TRBD1 once
TGTGCCTGGAGGACAGGGGGCGGGCAGCCCCAGCATTTT CAWRTGGGQPQHF TRBJ1-5 TRBV30 TRBD1 -
TGTGCCAGCAGTGTGGCCCTCCGGGATGAGCAGTTCTTC CASSVALRDEQFF TRBJ2-1 TRBV25-1 - -
TGCAGCGTTGAACTCGATCAAGGGGCGGCTGGCTACACCTTC CSVELDQGAAGYTF TRBJ1-2 TRBV29-1 - once
TGTGCCAGCAGTCCCGACAGGGGTAGCAATCAGCCCCAGCATTTT CASSPDRGSNQPQHF TRBJ1-5 TRBV6-2/TRBV6-3 TRBD1 -